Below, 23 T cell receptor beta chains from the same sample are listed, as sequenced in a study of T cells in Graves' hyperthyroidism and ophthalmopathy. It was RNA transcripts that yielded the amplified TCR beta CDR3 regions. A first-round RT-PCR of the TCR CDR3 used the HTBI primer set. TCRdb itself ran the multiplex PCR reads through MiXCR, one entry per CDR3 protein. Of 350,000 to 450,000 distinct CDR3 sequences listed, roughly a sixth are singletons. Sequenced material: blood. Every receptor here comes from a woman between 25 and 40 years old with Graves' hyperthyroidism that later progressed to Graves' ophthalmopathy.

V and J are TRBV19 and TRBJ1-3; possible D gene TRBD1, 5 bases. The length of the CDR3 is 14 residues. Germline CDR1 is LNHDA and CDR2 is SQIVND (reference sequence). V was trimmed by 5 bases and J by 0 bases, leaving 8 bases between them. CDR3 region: CASSYQGSGNTIYF. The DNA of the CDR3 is TGTGCCAGTAGTTACCAGGGCTCTGGAAACACCATATATTTT. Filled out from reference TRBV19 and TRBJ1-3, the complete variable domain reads DGGITQSPKYLFRKEGQNVTLSCEQNLNHDAMYWYRQDPGQGLRLIYYSQIVNDFQKGDIAEGYSVSREKKESFPLTVTSAQKNPTAFYLCASSYQGSGNTIYFGEGSWLTVV.

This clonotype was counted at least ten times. CDR3 DNA: TGTGCCAGTAGGCTACAGAGCTACTCACCCCTCCACTTT. Translation gives CASRLQSYSPLHF. The chain couples TRBV19 to TRBJ1-6; no firm D call. Germline loops: CDR1 LNHDA, CDR2 SQIVND (reference sequence). The CDR3 consists of 13 residues. Trimming shortened V by 6 bases and J by 10 bases, and 13 bases separated the two germline ends.

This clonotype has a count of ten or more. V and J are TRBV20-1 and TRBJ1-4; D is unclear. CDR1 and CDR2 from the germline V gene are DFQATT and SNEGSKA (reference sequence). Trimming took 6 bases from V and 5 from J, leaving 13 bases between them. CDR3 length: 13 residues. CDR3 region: CSAPRQRNEKLFF. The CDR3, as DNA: TGCAGTGCCCCCAGACAACGGAATGAAAAACTGTTTTTT.

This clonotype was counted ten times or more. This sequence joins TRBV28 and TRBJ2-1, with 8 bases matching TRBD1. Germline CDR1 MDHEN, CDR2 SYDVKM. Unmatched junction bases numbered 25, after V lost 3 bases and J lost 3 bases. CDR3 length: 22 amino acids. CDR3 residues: CASSFSKPNLNRDRLNYNEQFF. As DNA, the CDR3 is TGTGCCAGCAGTTTTTCCAAACCGAACCTAAATAGGGACAGGCTAAACTACAATGAGCAGTTCTTC.

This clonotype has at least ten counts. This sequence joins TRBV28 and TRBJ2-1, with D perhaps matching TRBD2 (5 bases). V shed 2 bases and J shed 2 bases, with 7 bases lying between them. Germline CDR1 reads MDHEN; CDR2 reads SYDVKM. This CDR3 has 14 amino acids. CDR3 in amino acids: CASSLPGTYNEQFF. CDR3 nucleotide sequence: TGTGCCAGCAGTTTACCGGGAACCTACAATGAGCAGTTCTTC.

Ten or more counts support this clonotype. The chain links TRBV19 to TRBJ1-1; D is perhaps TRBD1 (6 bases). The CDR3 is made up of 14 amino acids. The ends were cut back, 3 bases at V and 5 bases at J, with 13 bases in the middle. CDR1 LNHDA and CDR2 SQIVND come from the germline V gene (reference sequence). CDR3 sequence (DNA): TGTGCCAGTAGTATTGGGGGGGGGCGTACTGAAGCTTTCTTT. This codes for CASSIGGGRTEAFF.

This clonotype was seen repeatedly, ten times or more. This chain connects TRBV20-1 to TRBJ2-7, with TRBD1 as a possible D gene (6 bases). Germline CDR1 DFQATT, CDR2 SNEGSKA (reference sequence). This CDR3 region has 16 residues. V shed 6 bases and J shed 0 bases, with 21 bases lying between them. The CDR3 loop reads CSARGGVTTNSYEQYF. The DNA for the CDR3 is TGCAGTGCACGAGGGGGAGTCACGACCAACTCCTACGAGCAGTACTTC.

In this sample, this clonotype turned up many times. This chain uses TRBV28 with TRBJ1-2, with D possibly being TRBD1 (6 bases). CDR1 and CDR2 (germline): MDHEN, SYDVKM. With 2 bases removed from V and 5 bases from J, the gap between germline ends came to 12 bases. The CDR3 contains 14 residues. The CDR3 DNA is TGTGCCAGCAGTTTAAATGCAGGGGTATATGGCTACACCTTC. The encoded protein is CASSLNAGVYGYTF.

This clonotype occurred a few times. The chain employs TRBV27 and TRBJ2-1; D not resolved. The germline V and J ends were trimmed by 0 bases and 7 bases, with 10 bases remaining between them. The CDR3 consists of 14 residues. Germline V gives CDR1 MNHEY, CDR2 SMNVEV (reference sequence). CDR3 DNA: TGTGCCAGCAGTTTATCGGGCAGGATAAATGAGCAGTTCTTC. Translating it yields CASSLSGRINEQFF.

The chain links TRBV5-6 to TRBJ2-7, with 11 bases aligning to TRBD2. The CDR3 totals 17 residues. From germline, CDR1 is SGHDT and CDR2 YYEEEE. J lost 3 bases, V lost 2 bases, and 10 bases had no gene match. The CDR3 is CASSFQPGTSGNYEQYF. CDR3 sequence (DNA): TGTGCCAGCAGCTTCCAGCCAGGGACTAGCGGAAACTACGAGCAGTACTTC.

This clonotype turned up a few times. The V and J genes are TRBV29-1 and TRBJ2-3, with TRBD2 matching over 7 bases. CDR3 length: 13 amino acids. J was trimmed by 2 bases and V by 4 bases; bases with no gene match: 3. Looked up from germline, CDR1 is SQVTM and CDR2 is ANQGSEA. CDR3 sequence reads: CSVVRGDTDTQYF. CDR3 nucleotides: TGCAGCGTTGTACGGGGGGACACAGATACGCAGTATTTT.

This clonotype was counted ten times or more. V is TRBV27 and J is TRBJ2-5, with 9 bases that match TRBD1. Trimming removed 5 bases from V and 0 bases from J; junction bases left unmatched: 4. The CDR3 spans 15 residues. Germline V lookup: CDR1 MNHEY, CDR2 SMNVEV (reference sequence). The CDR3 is CASSPTGGHQETQYF. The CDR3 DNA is TGTGCCAGCAGTCCGACAGGGGGGCACCAAGAGACCCAGTACTTC.

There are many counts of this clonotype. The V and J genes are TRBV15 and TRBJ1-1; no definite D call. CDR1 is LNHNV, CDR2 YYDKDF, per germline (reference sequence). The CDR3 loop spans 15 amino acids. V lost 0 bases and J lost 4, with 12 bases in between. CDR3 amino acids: CATSRDTSLGTEAFF. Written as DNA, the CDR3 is TGTGCCACCAGCAGAGATACGAGTTTGGGCACTGAAGCTTTCTTT.

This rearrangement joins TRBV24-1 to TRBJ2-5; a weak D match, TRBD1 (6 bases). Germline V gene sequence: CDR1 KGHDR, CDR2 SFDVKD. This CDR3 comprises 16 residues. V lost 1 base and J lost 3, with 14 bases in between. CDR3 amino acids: CATSDLEGGTEETQYF. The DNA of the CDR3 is TGTGCCACCAGTGATTTAGAAGGGGGTACTGAAGAGACCCAGTACTTC.

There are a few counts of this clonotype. This CDR3 reads CATLLAGGVTDTQYF. The CDR3, as DNA: TGTGCCACCCTACTAGCGGGAGGTGTCACAGATACGCAGTATTTT. V usage is TRBV27 and J usage is TRBJ2-3; 12 bases match TRBD2. The length of the CDR3 is 15 residues. The V gene end was trimmed by 10 bases and the J gene end by 2 bases; junction bases not matched to a gene: 7. CDR1 and CDR2 from the germline V gene are MNHEY and SMNVEV (reference sequence).

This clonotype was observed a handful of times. CDR3 in amino acids: CASSLTSGSTEAFF. In nucleotides, the CDR3 is TGTGCCAGCAGCTTGACGTCTGGGTCCACTGAAGCTTTCTTT. The chain links TRBV12-3 or TRBV12-4 to TRBJ1-1, with D unclear. The V gene lost 6 bases and the J gene lost 4 bases, with 15 bases spanning the gap. CDR3 length equals 14 residues.

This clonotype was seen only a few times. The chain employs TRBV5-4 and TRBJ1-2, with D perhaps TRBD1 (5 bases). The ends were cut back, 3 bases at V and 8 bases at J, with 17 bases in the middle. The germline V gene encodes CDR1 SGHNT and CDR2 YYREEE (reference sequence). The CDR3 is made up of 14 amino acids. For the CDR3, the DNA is TGTGCCAGCAGCTCGGGGGGAATGATGTACGGCTACACCTTC. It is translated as CASSSGGMMYGYTF.

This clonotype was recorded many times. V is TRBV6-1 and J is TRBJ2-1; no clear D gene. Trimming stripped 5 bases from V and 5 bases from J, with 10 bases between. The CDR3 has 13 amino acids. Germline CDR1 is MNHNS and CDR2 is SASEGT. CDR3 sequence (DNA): TGTGCCAGCAGTCACAACCAGAACAATGAGCAGTTCTTC. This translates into CASSHNQNNEQFF.

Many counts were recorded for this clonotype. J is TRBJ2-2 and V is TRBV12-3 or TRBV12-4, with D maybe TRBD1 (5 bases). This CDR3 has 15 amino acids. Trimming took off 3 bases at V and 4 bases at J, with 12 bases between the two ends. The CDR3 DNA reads TGTGCCAGCAGTTTGGGGCAGCTAAGCACCGGGGAGCTGTTTTTT. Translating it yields CASSLGQLSTGELFF.

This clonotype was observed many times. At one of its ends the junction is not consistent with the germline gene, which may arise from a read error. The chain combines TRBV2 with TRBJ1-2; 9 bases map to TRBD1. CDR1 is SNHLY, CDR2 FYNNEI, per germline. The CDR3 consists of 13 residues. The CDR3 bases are TGTACCAGCAGTGACAGGGGGAACTATGGCTACACCTTC. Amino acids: CTSSDRGNYGYTF.

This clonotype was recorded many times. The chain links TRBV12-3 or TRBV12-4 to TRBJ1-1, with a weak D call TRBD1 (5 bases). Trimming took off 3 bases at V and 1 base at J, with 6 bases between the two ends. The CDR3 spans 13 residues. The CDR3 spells CASSLTANTEAFF. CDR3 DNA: TGTGCCAGCAGTTTGACAGCGAACACTGAAGCTTTCTTT.

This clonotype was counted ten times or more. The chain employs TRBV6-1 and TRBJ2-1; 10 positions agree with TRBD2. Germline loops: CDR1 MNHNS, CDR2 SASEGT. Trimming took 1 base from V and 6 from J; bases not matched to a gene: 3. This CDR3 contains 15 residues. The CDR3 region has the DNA TGTGCCAGCAGTGAAGGAATAGCGGGAGGCAATGAGCAGTTCTTC. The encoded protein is CASSEGIAGGNEQFF.

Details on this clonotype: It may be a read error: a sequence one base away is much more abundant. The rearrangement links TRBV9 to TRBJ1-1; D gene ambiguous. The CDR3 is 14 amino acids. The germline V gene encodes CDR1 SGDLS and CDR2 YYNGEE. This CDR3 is CASSVVGADTEACF. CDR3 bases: TGTGCCAGCAGCGTAGTCGGCGCAGACACTGAAGCTTGCTTT.